This T cell receptor (beta chain) was sequenced during a study of blood T cell repertoires in COVID-19. As for the study in general: The United States, Italy and Spain supplied acute and convalescent COVID-19 samples. Sample material is recorded as cDNA or gDNA derived from T cells, B-cell-depleted T cells, or PBMCs.

The CDR3 consists of 18 residues. Only in-frame clones appear in the TCRdb table, and some are missing; sequencing was by immunoSEQ multiplex PCR. The top ten hold about an eighth of the sample, which has 250,000 to 300,000 clones, 80% to 90% seen once. Sequenced: peripheral blood. The chain has TRBV1 and TRBJ2-2; the DNA was not used to check the table's D call, TRBD2. TRBV1 is recorded as a pseudogene. The source is a woman in her 70s with COVID-19, enrolled during active disease. This CDR3 is CTSSLRPSGDLNTGELFF. DNA for the CDR3: TGCACCAGCAGCCTACGTCCTAGCGGGGACCTCAACACCGGGGAGCTGTTTTTT.